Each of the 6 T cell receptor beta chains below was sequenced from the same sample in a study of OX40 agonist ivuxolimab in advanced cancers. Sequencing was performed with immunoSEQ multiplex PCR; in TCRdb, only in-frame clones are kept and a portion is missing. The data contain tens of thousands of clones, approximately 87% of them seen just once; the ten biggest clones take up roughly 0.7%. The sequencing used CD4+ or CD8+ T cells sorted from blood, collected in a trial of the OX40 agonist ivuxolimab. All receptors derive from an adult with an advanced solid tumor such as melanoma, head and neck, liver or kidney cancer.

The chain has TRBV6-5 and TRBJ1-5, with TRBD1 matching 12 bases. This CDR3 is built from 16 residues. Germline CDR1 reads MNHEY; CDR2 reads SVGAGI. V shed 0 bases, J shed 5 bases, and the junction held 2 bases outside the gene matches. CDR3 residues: CASSYSWDRGHQPQHF. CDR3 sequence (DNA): TGTGCCAGCAGTTACTCGTGGGACAGGGGGCATCAGCCCCAGCATTTT.

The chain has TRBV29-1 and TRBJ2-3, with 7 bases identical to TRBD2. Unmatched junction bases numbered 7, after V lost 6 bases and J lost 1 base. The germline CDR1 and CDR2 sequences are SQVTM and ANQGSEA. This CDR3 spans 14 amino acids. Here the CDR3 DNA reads TGCAGCGTGATGGAGCGGGGAGGCACAGATACGCAGTATTTT. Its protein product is CSVMERGGTDTQYF.

The CDR3 DNA sequence: TGTGCCAGCAGCCGTGGGGGGAGCACAGATACGCAGTATTTT. Amino acids: CASSRGGSTDTQYF. The chain uses TRBV7-3 and TRBJ2-3; TRBD2 is a possible D gene (6 bases). Germline V gene data show CDR1 as SGHTA and CDR2 as FQGTGA. Deletions cut 5 bases from V and 0 bases from J, with 9 bases between. The CDR3 totals 14 residues.

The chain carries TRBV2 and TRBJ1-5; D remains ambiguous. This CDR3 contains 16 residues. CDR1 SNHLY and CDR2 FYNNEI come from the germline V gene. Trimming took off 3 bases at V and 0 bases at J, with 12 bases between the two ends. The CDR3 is CASSDGTAYSNQPQHF. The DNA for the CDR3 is TGTGCCAGCAGTGATGGAACGGCTTATAGCAATCAGCCCCAGCATTTT.

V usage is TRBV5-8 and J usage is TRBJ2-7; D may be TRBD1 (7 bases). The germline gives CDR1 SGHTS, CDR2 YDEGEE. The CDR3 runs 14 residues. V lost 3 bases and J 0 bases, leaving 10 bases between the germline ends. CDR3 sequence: CASSWRDSSYEQYF. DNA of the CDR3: TGTGCCAGCAGCTGGAGGGACAGCTCCTACGAGCAGTACTTC.

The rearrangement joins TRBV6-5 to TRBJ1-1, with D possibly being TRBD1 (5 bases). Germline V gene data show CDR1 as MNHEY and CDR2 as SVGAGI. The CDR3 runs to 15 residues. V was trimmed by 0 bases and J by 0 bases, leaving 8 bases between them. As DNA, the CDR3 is TGTGCCAGCAGTTACTCGAAAGGGGTGAACACTGAAGCTTTCTTT. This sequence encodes CASSYSKGVNTEAFF.